This passage covers 9 T cell receptor beta chains from one sample sequenced in a study of T-cell reconstitution after alpha-beta-depleted transplantation in children. Unique molecular identifiers were built into the TCRbeta library. One entry per CDR3 protein, called by TCRdb with MiXCR from the PCR reads. In the table there are a few hundred thousand distinct CDR3 sequences, 16% of which are singletons. The source was PBMCs, mostly from graft donor cells, collected 360 days after TCRalphabeta/CD19-depleted stem cell transplant. The source is a boy in the first two years of life who had a stem cell transplant for Wiskott-Aldrich syndrome, so the T cells may come from the graft donor.

This rearrangement joins TRBV4-1 to TRBJ2-4, with 8 bases aligning to TRBD2. Germline CDR1 and CDR2: MGHRA and YSYEKL. Trimming cost V 1 base and J 8 bases; bases outside gene matches: 7. CDR3 length: 15 amino acids. The CDR3 is CASSQGGAGGDIQYF. DNA of the CDR3: TGCGCCAGCAGCCAAGGCGGGGCCGGGGGGGACATTCAGTACTTC.

This clonotype was observed a few times. The rearrangement links TRBV10-2 to TRBJ2-1; 10 bases match TRBD2. Germline V gives CDR1 WSHSY, CDR2 SAAADI. This CDR3 region has 14 residues. After removal of 5 bases from V and 10 bases from J, the junction contained 8 bases not matched to a gene. The CDR3 sequence is CASSSGGASREQFF. The DNA for the CDR3 is TGCGCCAGCAGTAGCGGGGGGGCCTCTCGCGAGCAGTTCTTC.

This rearrangement joins TRBV20-1 to TRBJ1-5; 7 nucleotides line up with TRBD1. CDR1 DFQATT and CDR2 SNEGSKA come from the germline V gene (reference sequence). This CDR3 has 14 residues. V lost 7 bases, J lost 2 bases, and 8 bases stayed unmatched. CDR3 region: CSVKGRGRNQPQHF. The CDR3 DNA reads TGCAGTGTTAAGGGGAGGGGGCGCAATCAGCCCCAGCATTTT.

The chain is built from TRBV24-1 and TRBJ2-3; D might be TRBD1 (6 bases). V lost 3 bases, J lost 4 bases, and 10 bases lay in between. The germline CDR1 and CDR2 sequences are KGHDR and SFDVKD. The CDR3 has 14 amino acids. The CDR3 here is CATSDPSGADTQYF. CDR3 coding DNA: TGTGCCACCAGTGATCCTTCAGGGGCAGATACGCAGTATTTT.

In this sample, this clonotype turned up many times. The chain uses TRBV20-1 and TRBJ2-3, with TRBD2 identical over 9 bases. The V and J ends lost 1 base and 2 bases, in that order; junction bases with no gene match: 7. Germline assignment: CDR1 DFQATT and CDR2 SNEGSKA (reference sequence). This CDR3 has 16 residues. CDR3 DNA: TGCAGTGCTAGAGGCTCCGGCGGGAGGGCCACAGATACGCAGTATTTT. Translated: CSARGSGGRATDTQYF.

The chain couples TRBV5-5 to TRBJ2-7; no definite D call. The ends were cut back, 4 bases at V and 7 bases at J, with 21 bases in the middle. Germline V gene lookup returns CDR1 SGHKS and CDR2 YYEKEE (reference sequence). CDR3 length equals 15 residues. The CDR3 DNA reads as TGTGCCAGCAGCCGTCGGTCCGATCTAAGCTGGGAGCAGTACTTC. Residues: CASSRRSDLSWEQYF.

This clonotype has more than one count but fewer than ten. The chain links TRBV7-9 to TRBJ2-5, with TRBD2 identical over 8 bases. Per the germline V gene, CDR1 is SEHNR and CDR2 is FQNEAQ (reference sequence). V lost 4 bases to trimming and J lost 5 bases; unmatched junction nucleotides: 12. CDR3 length equals 16 residues. The CDR3, as DNA: TGTGCCAGCAGCTACCTACTAGCGGCGAAAAGGGAGACCCAGTACTTC. The encoded protein is CASSYLLAAKRETQYF.

The rearrangement uses TRBV7-2 and TRBJ2-2, with D perhaps TRBD2 (5 bases). V lost 4 bases and J 6 bases, leaving 18 bases between the germline ends. Looked up from germline, CDR1 is SGHTA and CDR2 is FQGNSA. The CDR3 totals 16 residues. CDR3 coding DNA: TGTGCCAGCAGCTGGAGAACTAGGGTTTTCTCCGGGGAGCTGTTTTTT. Its translation is CASSWRTRVFSGELFF.

This sequence joins TRBV5-1 and TRBJ2-3, with D possibly matching TRBD2 (6 bases). The germline V and J ends were trimmed by 1 base and 1 base, with 10 bases remaining between them. The CDR3 spans 15 residues. Germline values: CDR1 SGHRS, CDR2 YFSETQ. CDR3 amino acids: CASSLYGGGTDTQYF. CDR3 sequence (DNA): TGCGCCAGCAGCTTGTACGGGGGAGGCACAGATACGCAGTATTTT.